Following are 21 T cell receptor beta chains from one sample sequenced in a study of CD8 T cells in ankylosing spondylitis (dated by TCRdb to about 2017). On the study overall, not on this receptor specifically: A TCR beta motif made up of several highly homologous amino acid variants appeared to be characteristic of blood from ankylosing spondylitis patients.

These receptors' targets are unknown. The receptor library was made with 5' RACE. TCRdb shows the sequencer as Illumina HiSeq 2500. TCRdb reprocessed the public reads (quality trimming at Q25 with fastp, clone calling with MiXCR) and kept in-frame beta chains. Each CDR3 protein gets just one entry, which takes the most common genes and DNA from the rows behind it. The table for this sample lists about 500,000 distinct CDR3 sequences; 12% of them were counted only once. The ten largest clones add up to nearly 7% of the sample. Material: blood, either unsorted or a sorted T cell fraction (not recorded which). These receptors were taken from a male donor with ankylosing spondylitis.

This clonotype was counted between two and nine times. The V and J genes are TRBV6-1 and TRBJ2-3; a weak D match, TRBD2 (7 bases). The CDR3 consists of 15 residues. The V gene lost 4 bases and the J gene lost 3 bases, with 14 bases spanning the gap. The germline V gene has CDR1 MNHNS and CDR2 SASEGT. The CDR3 DNA sequence: TGTGCCAGCAGTGCTAGGGGGGGACGGACAGATACGCAGTATTTT. This codes for CASSARGGRTDTQYF.

In its sample, this clonotype was seen a few times. The chain carries TRBV12-3 or TRBV12-4 and TRBJ2-1; 7 positions match TRBD1. The J segment lost 10 bases and the V segment lost 5 bases, leaving 11 bases of the junction unmatched. The CDR3 is 14 residues long. The CDR3 nucleotides read TGTGCCAGCAGTCATGGCAGGGGGATCCGGGAGCAGTTCTTC. Translating it yields CASSHGRGIREQFF.

In its sample, this clonotype was seen many times. The chain links TRBV12-3 or TRBV12-4 to TRBJ1-5; 9 bases are shared with TRBD1. The CDR3 covers 15 residues. Germline trimming cut 5 bases from V and 6 bases from J; bases unmatched to any gene: 8. CDR3 nucleotides: TGTGCCAGCAGTCCTACAGGGGGCCTAAGTCAGCCCCAGCATTTT. Translating it yields CASSPTGGLSQPQHF.

The table lists this clonotype with many counts. The chain is built from TRBV24-1 and TRBJ1-1; the D is unclear. Trimming removed 0 bases from V and 5 bases from J, with 6 bases in between. Germline V gives CDR1 KGHDR, CDR2 SFDVKD. The CDR3 spans 13 residues. The CDR3: CATSDLWGTEAFF. CDR3 DNA: TGTGCCACCAGTGATTTGTGGGGAACTGAAGCTTTCTTT.

The chain employs TRBV5-5 and TRBJ2-5; 11 bases align to TRBD2. J lost 5 bases, V lost 4 bases, and 7 bases had no gene match. The CDR3 runs to 15 residues. Germline loops: CDR1 SGHKS, CDR2 YYEKEE (reference sequence). For the CDR3, the DNA is TGTGCCAGCAGCCCGACTAGCGGGATGTGGGAGACCCAGTACTTC. This codes for CASSPTSGMWETQYF.

This clonotype appeared a few times. This sequence joins TRBV9 and TRBJ2-1; D possibly uses TRBD1 or TRBD2 (6 bases each). CDR1 and CDR2 from the germline V gene are SGDLS and YYNGEE. Trimming pared 0 bases from V and 4 bases from J, leaving 11 bases between. The CDR3 is 15 residues long. The CDR3 reads CASSVGGGQYNEQFF. CDR3 nucleotides: TGTGCCAGCAGCGTAGGTGGGGGGCAGTACAATGAGCAGTTCTTC.

This clonotype has a handful of counts. V usage is TRBV29-1 and J usage is TRBJ1-4, with TRBD1 as a possible D gene (5 bases). Germline CDR1 SQVTM, CDR2 ANQGSEA. Trimming stripped 5 bases from V and 4 bases from J, with 14 bases between. This CDR3 has 14 amino acids. CDR3 loop: CSVSRGGGNEKLFF. The CDR3 bases are TGCAGCGTTAGTCGGGGGGGAGGTAATGAAAAACTGTTTTTT.

In regard to this clonotype: The CDR3 does not end in the conserved phenylalanine or tryptophan, so this is likely a read error. In DNA, the CDR3 is TGTGCCAGCAGCCAAGACCCAGGGGACCCTTCACCCCTCCACTCT. As protein: CASSQDPGDPSPLHS. The rearrangement uses TRBV4-2 and TRBJ1-6; tentatively, D is TRBD1 (6 bases). CDR1 and CDR2 (germline): LGHNA, YNFKEQ. CDR3 length: 15 amino acids. V was trimmed by 0 bases and J by 9 bases, leaving 12 bases between them.

The sample holds a few counts of this clonotype. This chain connects TRBV10-3 to TRBJ1-5, with 8 positions matching TRBD1. This CDR3 spans 13 amino acids. The ends lost 6 bases at V and 10 bases at J; junction bases unmatched: 8. From germline, CDR1 is ENHRY and CDR2 SYGVKD. In DNA, the CDR3 is TGTGCCATCAGGGAGACAGGGGAAGGTCCCCAGCATTTT. Encoded protein: CAIRETGEGPQHF.

The chain joins TRBV11-2 to TRBJ2-3; D is possibly TRBD1 or TRBD2 (6 bases each). This CDR3 contains 15 residues. CDR1 is SGHAT and CDR2 is FQNNGV in the germline V gene. Trimming left V 5 bases short and J 6 bases short, with 18 bases between. The CDR3 loop is CASSQAGGGGDTQYF. The CDR3 region has the DNA TGTGCCAGCAGCCAGGCCGGAGGGGGTGGTGATACGCAGTATTTT. The variable domain in full, with the rest retrieved from reference TRBV11-2 and TRBJ2-3, is EAGVAQSPRYKIIEKRQSVAFWCNPISGHATLYWYQQILGQGPKLLIQFQNNGVVDDSQLPKDRFSAERLKGVDSTLKIQPAKLEDSAVYLCASSQAGGGGDTQYFGPGTRLTVL.

Many counts were recorded for this clonotype. The rearrangement links TRBV29-1 to TRBJ2-7; no clear D gene. V was trimmed by 8 bases and J by 3 bases, leaving 11 bases between them. This CDR3 is built from 11 residues. Germline loops: CDR1 SQVTM, CDR2 ANQGSEA. CDR3 nucleotide sequence: TGCAGCCCCGAACCACTCTACGAGCAGTACGTC. Its protein is CSPEPLYEQYV.

This clonotype was seen repeatedly, ten times or more. The J gene is TRBJ1-6, the V gene TRBV7-9; 8 nucleotides agree with TRBD1. The trim removed 5 bases at V and 4 bases at J, leaving 4 bases unmatched. This CDR3 contains 15 residues. CDR1 is SEHNR and CDR2 is FQNEAQ in the germline V gene (reference sequence). DNA of the CDR3: TGTGCCAGCAGCGCTGGACAGGGTTATAATTCACCCCTCCACTTT. Translating it yields CASSAGQGYNSPLHF.

This clonotype was observed many times. The CDR3 bases are TGCGCCAGCAGCTCACAACCGGGACAGAGATACAATGAGCAGTTCTTC. It specifies CASSSQPGQRYNEQFF. The rearrangement uses TRBV5-1 and TRBJ2-1, with 7 bases lining up with TRBD1. The CDR3 is 16 residues long. The germline CDR1 and CDR2 sequences are SGHRS and YFSETQ. V was clipped by 3 bases and J by 4 bases; unmatched bases: 10.

This chain's CDR3 is CASSLGNARGNEQFF. In DNA, the CDR3 is TGCGCCAGCAGCTTAGGGAACGCTAGAGGTAATGAGCAGTTCTTC. The chain has TRBV5-1 and TRBJ2-1; no clear D. Per germline, CDR1 SGHRS and CDR2 YFSETQ. The CDR3 sequence is 15 residues long. The V end was cut by 2 bases, the J end by 7 bases, with 16 bases between.

This clonotype was detected only a few times. The chain links TRBV7-2 to TRBJ2-1; D possibly corresponds to TRBD1 (5 bases). In germline, CDR1 is SGHTA, CDR2 FQGNSA. The length of the CDR3 is 15 residues. Trimming took off 5 bases at V and 2 bases at J, with 13 bases between the two ends. CDR3: CASSLDSTPYNEQFF. CDR3 DNA sequence: TGTGCCAGCAGCCTCGACAGTACCCCCTACAATGAGCAGTTCTTC.

This clonotype was seen many times. The gene calls are TRBV29-1 and TRBJ1-1; no definite D call. The CDR3 is 14 amino acids. The V gene lost 3 bases and the J gene lost 2 bases, with 13 bases spanning the gap. Germline values: CDR1 SQVTM, CDR2 ANQGSEA. CDR3 in amino acids: CSVDSTAANTEAFF. In DNA form, the CDR3 reads TGCAGCGTTGATAGTACGGCAGCCAACACTGAAGCTTTCTTT.

This clonotype has a count of ten or more. The chain has TRBV15 and TRBJ2-5; no definite D call. Germline V gene lookup returns CDR1 LNHNV and CDR2 YYDKDF (reference sequence). There are 15 residues in the CDR3. The V and J ends lost 0 bases and 1 base respectively, with 9 bases between them. The CDR3 sequence: CATSRDPTIQETQYF. In nucleotides, the CDR3 is TGTGCCACCAGCAGAGATCCAACTATCCAAGAGACCCAGTACTTC.

The chain joins TRBV29-1 to TRBJ1-5, with a possible D match to TRBD1 (5 bases). Trimming removed 4 bases at V and 7 bases at J, with 11 bases between. The CDR3 runs 12 residues. The germline gives CDR1 SQVTM, CDR2 ANQGSEA. The CDR3 region is CSVGEGEQPQHF. CDR3 sequence (DNA): TGCAGCGTTGGTGAAGGGGAGCAGCCCCAGCATTTT.

This clonotype turned up a few times. The V call is TRBV19, the J call TRBJ1-1; D perhaps matches TRBD1 (6 bases). V was pared by 7 bases and J by 2 bases, with 17 bases between. Germline V lookup: CDR1 LNHDA, CDR2 SQIVND (reference sequence). The CDR3 extends over 15 amino acids. As DNA, the CDR3 is TGTGCCAGTAACAGGGAACGAGGACTAAACACTGAAGCTTTCTTT. It codes for CASNRERGLNTEAFF.

The chain has TRBV3-1 and TRBJ2-3; D may be TRBD2 (6 bases). V lost 0 bases, J lost 3 bases, and 19 bases lay in between. The CDR3 sequence is 18 residues long. CDR1 is LGHDT, CDR2 YNNKEL, per germline (reference sequence). The CDR3 protein is CASSQEGLRRGRTDTQYF. The CDR3 DNA follows: TGTGCCAGCAGCCAAGAAGGATTGCGGCGGGGTAGGACAGATACGCAGTATTTT.

The chain combines TRBV7-9 with TRBJ1-6; no clear D. V was cut by 2 bases and J by 9 bases, with 8 bases left in between. The CDR3 spans 13 residues. Germline V gene lookup returns CDR1 SEHNR and CDR2 FQNEAQ (reference sequence). CDR3 loop: CASSLYGSSPLHF. CDR3 sequence (DNA): TGTGCCAGCAGCTTATACGGCTCTTCACCCCTCCACTTT.